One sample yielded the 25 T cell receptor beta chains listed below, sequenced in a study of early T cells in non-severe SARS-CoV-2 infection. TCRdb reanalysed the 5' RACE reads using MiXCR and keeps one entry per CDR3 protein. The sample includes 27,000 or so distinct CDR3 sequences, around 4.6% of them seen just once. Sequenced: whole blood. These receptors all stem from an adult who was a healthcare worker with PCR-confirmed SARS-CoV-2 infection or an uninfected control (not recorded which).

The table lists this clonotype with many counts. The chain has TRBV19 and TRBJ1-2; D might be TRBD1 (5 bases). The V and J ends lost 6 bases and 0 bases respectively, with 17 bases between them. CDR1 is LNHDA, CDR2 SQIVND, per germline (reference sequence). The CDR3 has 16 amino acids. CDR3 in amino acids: CASRLNRDPPNYGYTF. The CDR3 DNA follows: TGTGCCAGTAGACTTAACCGGGACCCACCTAACTATGGCTACACCTTC.

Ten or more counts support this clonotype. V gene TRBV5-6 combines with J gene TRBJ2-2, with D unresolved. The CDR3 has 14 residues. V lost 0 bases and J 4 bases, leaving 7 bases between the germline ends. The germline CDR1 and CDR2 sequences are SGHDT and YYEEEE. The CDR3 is CASSLDRTTGELFF. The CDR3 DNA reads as TGTGCCAGCAGCTTGGACAGAACCACCGGGGAGCTGTTTTTT.

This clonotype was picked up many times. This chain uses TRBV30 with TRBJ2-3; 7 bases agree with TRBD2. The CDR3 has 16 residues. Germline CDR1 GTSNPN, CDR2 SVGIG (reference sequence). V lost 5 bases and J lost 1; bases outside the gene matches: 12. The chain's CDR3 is CAWSSGRAGGTDTQYF. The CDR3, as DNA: TGTGCCTGGTCGTCGGGGAGGGCCGGAGGCACAGATACGCAGTATTTT.

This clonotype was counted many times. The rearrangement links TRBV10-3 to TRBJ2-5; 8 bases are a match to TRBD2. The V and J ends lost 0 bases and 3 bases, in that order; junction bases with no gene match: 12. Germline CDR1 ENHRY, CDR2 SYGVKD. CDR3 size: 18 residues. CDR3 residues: CAISESLAGHTQKETQYF. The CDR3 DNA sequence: TGTGCCATCAGTGAGTCGTTAGCGGGACATACCCAAAAAGAGACCCAGTACTTC.

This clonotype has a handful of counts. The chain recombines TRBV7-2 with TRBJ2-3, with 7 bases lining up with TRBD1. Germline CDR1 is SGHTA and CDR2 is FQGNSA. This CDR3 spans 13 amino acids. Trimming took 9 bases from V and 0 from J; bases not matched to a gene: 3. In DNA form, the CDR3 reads TGTGCCAGGACAGGGCCCAGCACAGATACGCAGTATTTT. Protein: CARTGPSTDTQYF. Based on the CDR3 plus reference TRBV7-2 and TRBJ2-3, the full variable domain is GAGVSQSPSNKVTEKGKDVELRCDPISGHTALYWYRQSLGQGLEFLIYFQGNSAPDKSGLPSDRFSAERTGGSVSTLTIQRTQQEDSAVYLCARTGPSTDTQYFGPGTRLTVL.

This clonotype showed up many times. CDR3: CSARDWSGGAYEKLFF. The CDR3, as DNA: TGCAGTGCTAGAGATTGGTCAGGGGGCGCTTATGAAAAACTGTTTTTT. V and J are TRBV20-1 and TRBJ1-4; 8 positions match TRBD1. Germline V lookup: CDR1 DFQATT, CDR2 SNEGSKA (reference sequence). CDR3 size: 16 residues. J was trimmed by 6 bases and V by 0 bases; bases with no gene match: 9.

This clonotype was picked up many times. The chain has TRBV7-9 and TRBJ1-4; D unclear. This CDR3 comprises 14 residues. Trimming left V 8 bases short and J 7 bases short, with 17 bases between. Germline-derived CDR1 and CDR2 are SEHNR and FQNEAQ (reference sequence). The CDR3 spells CASSYREGIEKLFF. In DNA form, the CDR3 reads TGTGCCAGCTCCTACCGGGAGGGAATTGAAAAACTGTTTTTT.

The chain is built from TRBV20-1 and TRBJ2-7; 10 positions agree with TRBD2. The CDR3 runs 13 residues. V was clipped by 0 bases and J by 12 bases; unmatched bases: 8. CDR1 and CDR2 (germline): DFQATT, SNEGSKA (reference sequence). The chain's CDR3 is CSARDRTSGSGYV. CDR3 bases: TGCAGTGCTAGAGATAGGACTAGCGGTAGCGGGTACGTC.

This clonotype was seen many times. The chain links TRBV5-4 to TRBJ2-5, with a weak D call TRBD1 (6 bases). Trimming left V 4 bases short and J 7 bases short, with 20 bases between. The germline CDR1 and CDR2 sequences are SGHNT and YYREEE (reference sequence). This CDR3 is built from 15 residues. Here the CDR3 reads CASSAGQTPPGTQYF. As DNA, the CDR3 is TGTGCCAGCAGCGCTGGACAGACACCTCCAGGGACCCAGTACTTC.

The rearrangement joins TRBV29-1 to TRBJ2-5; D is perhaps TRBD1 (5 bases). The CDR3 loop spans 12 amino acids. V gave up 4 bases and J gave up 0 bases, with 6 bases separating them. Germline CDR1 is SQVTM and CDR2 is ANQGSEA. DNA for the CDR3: TGCAGCGTTGGACAGTACCAAGAGACCCAGTACTTC. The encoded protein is CSVGQYQETQYF.

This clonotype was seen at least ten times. The CDR3 DNA follows: TGCAGCGTTGAAGCTGACGGAACCTACGAGCAGTACGTC. This gives the protein CSVEADGTYEQYV. This sequence joins TRBV29-1 and TRBJ2-7; D remains unclear. The germline V and J ends were trimmed by 1 base and 2 bases, with 9 bases remaining between them. The length of the CDR3 is 13 residues. Germline V gene data show CDR1 as SQVTM and CDR2 as ANQGSEA.

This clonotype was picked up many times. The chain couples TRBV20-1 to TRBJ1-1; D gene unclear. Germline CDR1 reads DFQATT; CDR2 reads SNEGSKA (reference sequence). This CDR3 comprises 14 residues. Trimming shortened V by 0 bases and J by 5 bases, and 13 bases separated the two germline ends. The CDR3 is CSARDRRGWTEAFF. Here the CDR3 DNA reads TGCAGTGCTAGAGATCGTCGGGGTTGGACTGAAGCTTTCTTT.

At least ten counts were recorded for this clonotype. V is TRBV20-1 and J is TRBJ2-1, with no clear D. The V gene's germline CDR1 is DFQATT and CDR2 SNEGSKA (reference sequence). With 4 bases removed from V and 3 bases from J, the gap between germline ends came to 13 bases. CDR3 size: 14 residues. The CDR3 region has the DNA TGCAGTGCTACCCCGACCGGGTTCTACAATGAGCAGTTCTTC. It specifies CSATPTGFYNEQFF.

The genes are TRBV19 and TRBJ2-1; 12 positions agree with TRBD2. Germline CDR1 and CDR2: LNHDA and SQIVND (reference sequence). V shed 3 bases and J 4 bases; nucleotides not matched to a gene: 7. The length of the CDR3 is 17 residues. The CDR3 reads CASSILTSGRGYNEQFF. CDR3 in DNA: TGTGCCAGTAGTATCCTGACTAGCGGGAGAGGGTACAATGAGCAGTTCTTC.

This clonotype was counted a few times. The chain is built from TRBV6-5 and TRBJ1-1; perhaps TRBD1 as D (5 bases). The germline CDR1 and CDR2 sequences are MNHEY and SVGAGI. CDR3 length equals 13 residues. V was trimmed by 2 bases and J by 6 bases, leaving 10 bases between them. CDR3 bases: TGTGCCAGCAGTTACCGCACAGGACCTGAAGCTTTCTTT. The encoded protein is CASSYRTGPEAFF.

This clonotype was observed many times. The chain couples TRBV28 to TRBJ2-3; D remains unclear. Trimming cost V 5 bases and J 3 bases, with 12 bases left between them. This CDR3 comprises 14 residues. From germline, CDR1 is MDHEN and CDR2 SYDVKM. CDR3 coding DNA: TGTGCCAGCAGTCCTGTGCTGGGGACAGATACGCAGTATTTT. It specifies CASSPVLGTDTQYF.

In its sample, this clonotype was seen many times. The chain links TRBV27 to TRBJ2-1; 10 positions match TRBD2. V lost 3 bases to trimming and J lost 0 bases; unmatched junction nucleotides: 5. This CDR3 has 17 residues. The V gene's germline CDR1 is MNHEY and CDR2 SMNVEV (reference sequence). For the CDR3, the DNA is TGTGCCAGCAGTTTGAATCCTAGCGGGAGCTCCTACAATGAGCAGTTCTTC. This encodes CASSLNPSGSSYNEQFF.

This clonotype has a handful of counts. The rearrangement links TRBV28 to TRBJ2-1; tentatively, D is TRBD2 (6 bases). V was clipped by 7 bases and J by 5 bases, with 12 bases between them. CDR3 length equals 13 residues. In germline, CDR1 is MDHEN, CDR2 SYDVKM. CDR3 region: CASNERANNEQFF. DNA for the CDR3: TGTGCCAGCAATGAGCGGGCAAACAATGAGCAGTTCTTC.

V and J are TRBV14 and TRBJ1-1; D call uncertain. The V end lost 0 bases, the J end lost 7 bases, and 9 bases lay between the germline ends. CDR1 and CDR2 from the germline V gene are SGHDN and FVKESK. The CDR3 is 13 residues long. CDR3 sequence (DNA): TGTGCCAGCAGCCAAGACGACCCTCTTGAAGCTTTCTTT. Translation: CASSQDDPLEAFF.

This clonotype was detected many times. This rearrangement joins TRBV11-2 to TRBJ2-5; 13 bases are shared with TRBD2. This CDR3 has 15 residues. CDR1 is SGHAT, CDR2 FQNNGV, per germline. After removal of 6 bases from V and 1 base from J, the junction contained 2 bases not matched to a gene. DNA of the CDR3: TGTGCCAGCAGTCGGACTAGCGGGAGCCAAGAGACCCAGTACTTC. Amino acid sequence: CASSRTSGSQETQYF.

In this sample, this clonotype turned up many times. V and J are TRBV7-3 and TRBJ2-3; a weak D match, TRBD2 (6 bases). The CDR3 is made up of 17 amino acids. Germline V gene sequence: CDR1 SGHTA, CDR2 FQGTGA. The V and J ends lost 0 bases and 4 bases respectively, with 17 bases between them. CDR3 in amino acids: CASSLTPGGSGSDTQYF. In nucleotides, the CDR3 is TGTGCCAGCAGCTTAACCCCTGGTGGGAGCGGGTCAGATACGCAGTATTTT.

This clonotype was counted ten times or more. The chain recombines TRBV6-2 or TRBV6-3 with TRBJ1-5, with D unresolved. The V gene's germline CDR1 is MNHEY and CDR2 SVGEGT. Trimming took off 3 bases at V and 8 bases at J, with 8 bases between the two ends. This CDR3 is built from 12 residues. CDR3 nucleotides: TGTGCCAGCAGTTATTATGGGGAGCCCCAGCATTTT. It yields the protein CASSYYGEPQHF.

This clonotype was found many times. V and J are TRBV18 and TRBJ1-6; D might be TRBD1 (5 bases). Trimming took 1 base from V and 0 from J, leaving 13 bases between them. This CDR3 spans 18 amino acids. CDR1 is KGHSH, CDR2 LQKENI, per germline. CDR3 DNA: TGTGCCAGCTCACCACTGGCGAGACAGAGCTCCTATAATTCACCCCTCCACTTT. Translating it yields CASSPLARQSSYNSPLHF.

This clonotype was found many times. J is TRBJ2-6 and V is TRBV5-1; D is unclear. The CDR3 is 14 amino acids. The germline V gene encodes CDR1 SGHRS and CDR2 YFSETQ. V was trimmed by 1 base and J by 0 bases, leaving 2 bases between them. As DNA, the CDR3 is TGCGCCAGCAGCTTGCCCTCTGGGGCCAACGTCCTGACTTTC. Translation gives CASSLPSGANVLTF.

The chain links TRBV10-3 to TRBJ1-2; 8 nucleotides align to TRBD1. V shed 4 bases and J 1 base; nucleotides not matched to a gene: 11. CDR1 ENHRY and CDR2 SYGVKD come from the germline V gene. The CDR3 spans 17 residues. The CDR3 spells CAISVSGQDQINYGYTF. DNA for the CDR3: TGTGCCATCAGTGTGTCGGGACAGGACCAGATTAACTATGGCTACACCTTC.